Listed below are T cell receptor beta chains from one sample, sequenced in a study of cytomegalovirus exposure and HLA in healthy donors. Sequencing used immunoSEQ multiplex PCR; TCRdb keeps in-frame clones, though not all of them. The sample consists of roughly 120,000 clones, about 78% of them appearing once. Sequencing was done on a sample of PBMCs. The receptors come from a woman between 40 and 55 years old in good health and CMV-seropositive. CDR3s include the opening cysteine and the closing phenylalanine or tryptophan. The order of the fields is CDR3 protein, CDR3 DNA, J gene, clone size, V gene, D gene, CDR3 length. A D gene is named only where the DNA matches it firmly. Rows may omit the clone size; those that give it use once, few, many or a size class.

CASSRTSLNTEAFF | TGTGCCAGCAGCCGGACATCCCTCAACACTGAAGCTTTCTTT | TRBJ1-1 | NA | TRBV2 | NA | 14
CASRQGLWYEQYF | TGCGCCAGCCGACAGGGCTTGTGGTACGAGCAGTACTTC | TRBJ2-7 | NA | TRBV5-1 | TRBD1 | 13
CASSIAEAGELFF | TGTGCCAGCAGCATCGCGGAGGCCGGGGAGCTGTTTTTT | TRBJ2-2 | NA | TRBV11-3 | NA | 13
CASSPLSRAINGELFF | TGCGCCAGCAGCCCGCTCTCCAGGGCGATCAACGGGGAGCTGTTTTTT | TRBJ2-2 | NA | TRBV4-1 | NA | 16
CASSSTANRRQNYGYTF | TGTGCCAGCAGCTCAACGGCCAACCGGCGACAAAACTATGGCTACACCTTC | TRBJ1-2 | NA | TRBV11-2 | NA | 17
CASSAYHGQPQHF | TGTGCCAGTAGTGCCTATCACGGTCAGCCCCAGCATTTT | TRBJ1-5 | NA | TRBV19 | NA | 13
CASSQGRQGSGELFF | TGTGCCAGCAGCCAAGGTAGACAGGGCAGCGGGGAGCTGTTTTTT | TRBJ2-2 | few | TRBV4-2 | TRBD1 | 15
CASSLGALSTDTQYF | TGCGCCAGCAGCTTGGGGGCGTTGAGCACAGATACGCAGTATTTT | TRBJ2-3 | once | TRBV5-1 | NA | 15
CATSHRGYEQYF | TGTGCCACTTCTCACCGAGGGTACGAGCAGTACTTC | TRBJ2-7 | NA | TRBV19 | NA | 12
CASSLGTGGDSPLHF | TGTGCCAGCTCACTGGGGACAGGGGGTGATTCACCCCTCCACTTT | TRBJ1-6 | NA | TRBV18 | TRBD1 | 15
CASSFASGETQYF | TGTGCCAGCAGCTTTGCTAGTGGAGAGACCCAGTACTTC | TRBJ2-5 | NA | TRBV7-9 | NA | 13
CASSQKRTSGGKTGELFF | TGTGCCAGCAGCCAAAAGAGGACTAGCGGGGGCAAAACCGGGGAGCTGTTTTTT | TRBJ2-2 | NA | TRBV7-2 | TRBD2 | 18
CASSEQGARYGYTF | TGTGCCAGCAGCGAACAGGGGGCGCGGTACGGCTACACCTTC | TRBJ1-2 | NA | TRBV6-1 | TRBD1 | 14
CATQGVTEAFF | TGTGCCACTCAGGGGGTGACTGAAGCTTTCTTT | TRBJ1-1 | NA | TRBV6-1 | TRBD1 | 11
CASSPPPQGYGYTF | TGTGCCAGCAGTCCCCCCCCGCAGGGTTATGGCTACACCTTC | TRBJ1-2 | NA | TRBV6-5 | NA | 14
CASSDRGETQYF | TGTGCCAGCAGTGACAGGGGAGAGACCCAGTACTTC | TRBJ2-5 | once | TRBV6-6 | TRBD1 | 12
CASSTGQGGETQYF | TGCGCCAGCAGCACGGGACAGGGCGGCGAGACCCAGTACTTC | TRBJ2-5 | NA | TRBV5-1 | TRBD1 | 14
CASSLDLADREAFF | TGTGCCAGCAGCTTGGACTTGGCGGACAGGGAAGCTTTCTTT | TRBJ1-1 | NA | TRBV5-4 | TRBD1 | 14
CAGSPRGGNEQFF | TGTGCCGGCAGCCCGCGGGGGGGCAATGAGCAGTTCTTC | TRBJ2-1 | once | TRBV7-2 | TRBD2 | 13
CASSKQGDEQFF | TGTGCCAGCAGTAAACAGGGTGATGAGCAGTTCTTC | TRBJ2-1 | NA | TRBV6-5 | NA | 12
CASSPTGEEEKLFF | TGCGCCAGCAGCCCCACAGGGGAGGAGGAAAAACTGTTTTTT | TRBJ1-4 | NA | TRBV5-1 | TRBD1 | 14
CASSLYAGGYNEQFF | TGTGCCAGCAGTTTATACGCGGGGGGCTACAATGAGCAGTTCTTC | TRBJ2-1 | NA | TRBV11-3 | TRBD2 | 15
CAISQRGSTDTQYF | TGTGCCATCAGTCAGCGGGGTTCCACAGATACGCAGTATTTT | TRBJ2-3 | NA | TRBV10-3 | TRBD2 | 14
CASSLATDTQYF | TGCGCCAGCAGCCTAGCCACAGATACGCAGTATTTT | TRBJ2-3 | once | TRBV5-1 | NA | 12
CASDGVVGLIETQYF | TGTGCCAGCGACGGGGTGGTTGGATTGATTGAGACCCAGTACTTC | TRBJ2-5 | few | TRBV25-1 | NA | 15
CASSQDTSTDMQYF | TGCGCCAGCAGCCAAGACACTAGCACAGATATGCAGTATTTT | TRBJ2-3 | NA | TRBV4-3 | NA | 14
CASSHGVGQLTDTQYF | TGCGCCAGCAGCCACGGGGTAGGGCAACTCACAGATACGCAGTATTTT | TRBJ2-3 | NA | TRBV4-3 | NA | 16
CASSYQEGSTDTQYF | TGTGCCAGCAGTTATCAGGAGGGTAGCACAGATACGCAGTATTTT | TRBJ2-3 | NA | TRBV6-5 | NA | 15
CASSQGRQNYGYTF | TGTGCCAGCAGCCAAGGCCGACAGAACTATGGCTACACCTTC | TRBJ1-2 | NA | TRBV4-2 | NA | 14
CSVADRVIREKLFF | TGCAGCGTCGCGGACAGGGTAATACGTGAAAAACTGTTTTTT | TRBJ1-4 | once | TRBV29-1 | TRBD1 | 14
CASSPSGGLQETQYF | TGTGCCAGCAGTCCTAGCGGGGGGCTACAAGAGACCCAGTACTTC | TRBJ2-5 | NA | TRBV28 | TRBD2 | 15
CATQDRNQETQYF | TGTGCCACCCAGGACAGGAACCAAGAGACCCAGTACTTC | TRBJ2-5 | once | TRBV15 | TRBD1 | 13
CASSSAEVRTSEQFF | TGTGCCAGCAGCTCCGCCGAGGTGAGGACAAGTGAGCAGTTCTTC | TRBJ2-1 | NA | TRBV7-2 | NA | 15
CAISETQGAGYGYTF | TGTGCCATCAGTGAAACTCAGGGGGCGGGCTATGGCTACACCTTC | TRBJ1-2 | NA | TRBV10-3 | TRBD1 | 15
CAISAQGSGVEAFF | TGTGCCATCAGTGCACAGGGGAGTGGGGTGGAAGCTTTCTTT | TRBJ1-1 | few | TRBV10-3 | TRBD1 | 14
CASSLSGVFDEQYF | TGCGCCAGCAGCTTGTCCGGGGTGTTCGACGAGCAGTACTTC | TRBJ2-7 | NA | TRBV5-1 | NA | 14
CASSLGGSRTNEKLFF | TGTGCCAGCAGTTTGGGGGGGAGTCGGACTAATGAAAAACTGTTTTTT | TRBJ1-4 | NA | TRBV6-5 | NA | 16
CASSLAGGNTDTQYF | TGTGCCAGCTCTCTAGCGGGGGGTAACACAGATACGCAGTATTTT | TRBJ2-3 | NA | TRBV4-2 | TRBD2 | 15
CASSTGSGSGDNEQFF | TGTGCCAGCAGCACTGGGAGTGGTAGCGGGGACAATGAGCAGTTCTTC | TRBJ2-1 | NA | TRBV7-2 | TRBD2 | 16
CASGLTEEAFF | TGTGCTAGTGGTTTGACGGAGGAAGCTTTCTTT | TRBJ1-1 | few | TRBV12-5 | NA | 11
CASSAGSGGGEKLFF | TGTGCCAGCAGCGCCGGTTCCGGGGGAGGTGAAAAACTGTTTTTT | TRBJ1-4 | NA | TRBV9 | NA | 15
CASSGGYTEAFF | TGTGCCAGCAGTGGAGGATACACTGAAGCTTTCTTT | TRBJ1-1 | NA | TRBV25-1 | NA | 12
CAISDRGRLVTEAFF | TGTGCCATCAGTGATAGGGGAAGGCTTGTCACTGAAGCTTTCTTT | TRBJ1-1 | NA | TRBV10-3 | NA | 15
CASTVEETQYF | TGTGCCAGCACGGTGGAAGAGACCCAGTACTTC | TRBJ2-5 | NA | TRBV2 | NA | 11
CASSQEERGGQGAEQFF | TGCGCCAGCAGCCAAGAGGAGCGGGGGGGCCAAGGGGCTGAGCAGTTCTTC | TRBJ2-1 | NA | TRBV4-3 | TRBD2 | 17
CASRAGLAGTQETQYF | TGTGCCAGCAGGGCCGGACTAGCGGGGACCCAAGAGACCCAGTACTTC | TRBJ2-5 | NA | TRBV2 | TRBD2 | 16
CASSLDTAGNTIYF | TGTGCCAGCAGCCTCGACACCGCTGGAAACACCATATATTTT | TRBJ1-3 | NA | TRBV11-2 | NA | 14
CASSPNRGGYGYTF | TGTGCCAGCAGTCCAAACAGGGGTGGCTATGGCTACACCTTC | TRBJ1-2 | NA | TRBV27 | TRBD1 | 14
CASNGLAQYNEQFF | TGTGCCAGCAATGGACTAGCGCAATACAATGAGCAGTTCTTC | TRBJ2-1 | few | TRBV2 | TRBD2 | 14
CASSLGGGSDEQYF | TGTGCCAGCAGCTTAGGCGGGGGGAGCGACGAGCAGTACTTC | TRBJ2-7 | NA | TRBV7-6 | TRBD2 | 14